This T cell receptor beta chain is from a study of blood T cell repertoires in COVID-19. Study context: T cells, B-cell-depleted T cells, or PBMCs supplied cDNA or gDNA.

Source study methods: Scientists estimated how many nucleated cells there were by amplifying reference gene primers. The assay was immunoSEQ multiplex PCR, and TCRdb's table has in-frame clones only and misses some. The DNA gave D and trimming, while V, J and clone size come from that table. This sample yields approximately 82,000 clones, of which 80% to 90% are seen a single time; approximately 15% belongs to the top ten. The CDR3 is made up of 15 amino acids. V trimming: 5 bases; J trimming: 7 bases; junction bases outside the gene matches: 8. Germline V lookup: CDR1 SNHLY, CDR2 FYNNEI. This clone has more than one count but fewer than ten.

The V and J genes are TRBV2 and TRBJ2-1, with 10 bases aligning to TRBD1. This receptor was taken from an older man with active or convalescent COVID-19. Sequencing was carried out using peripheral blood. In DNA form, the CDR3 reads TGTGCCAGCAGTCGCTTGGACAGGGGGGTGAATGAGCAGTTCTTC. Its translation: CASSRLDRGVNEQFF.